This TCR beta chain was identified in a study of PD-1 blockade in classical Hodgkin lymphoma. For this clone: Its antigen is not identified.

Trimming left V 0 bases short and J 6 bases short, with 14 bases between. The CDR3 runs 15 residues. Germline loops: CDR1 SGDLS, CDR2 YYNGEE. There was relapse after autologous stem cell transplantation in every patient, and there was variation in brentuximab vedotin exposure. Assay: immunoSEQ multiplex PCR; the TCRdb copy retains only in-frame clones and omits some. The sample includes about 97,000 clones, over 80% of them seen just once. Study conclusions and caveats: Lower baseline TCR diversity marked trial partial responders and progressors. Individuals who commenced nivolumab within less than 1 year of ASCT were excluded. Diversity in CD4+ TCRs, unlike that measured in CD8+ TCRs, had risen significantly by C4D1.

The sequence came from a human donor with classical Hodgkin lymphoma. The input for sequencing was peripheral blood mononuclear cells (PBMCs), taken at baseline. The chain combines TRBV9 with TRBJ2-3; perhaps TRBD1 as D (5 bases). CDR3 nucleotide sequence: TGTGCCAGCAGCGTAGTGGTAGGGGATGGGGATACGCAGTATTTT. Amino acids: CASSVVVGDGDTQYF.